This T cell receptor beta chain was obtained from a study of tumor-infiltrating lymphocytes in primary liver carcinoma. Broader study findings: Tumors carried a top-250-clone fraction significantly exceeding that of blood (p = 0.039). No more than about 8-24% of top clones could be seen in all five tumor regions.

Between roughly 20 and 33 mg of unsorted bulk tissue served as the source from which RNA and DNA were co-extracted. HBV chronically infected the treatment-naive patients. Starting material of about 480 ng total RNA yielded TCR beta cDNA via a constant-region primer. Libraries covering TCR beta were generated through three nested multiplex PCR rounds (using a slightly modified ARM-PCR). A single record per CDR3 protein comes from TCRdb applying MiXCR to the multiplex PCR reads. The sample shows about 64,000 distinct CDR3 sequences, about two thirds of them seen only once. Comment on this clonotype: Its target is unknown.

This TCR came from a man in his forties with primary liver carcinoma and hepatitis B virus infection. The sequenced sample consisted of liver tumor tissue from sampling region 4. Subset reported: tumor region T4, right-lateral pole.

The CDR3: CARTPSARFEQYF. The CDR3 coding sequence is TGTGCCCGCACCCCTAGCGCGAGGTTCGAGCAGTACTTC. The V and J genes are TRBV30 and TRBJ2-7, with a possible D match to TRBD2 (6 bases). The V end lost 8 bases, the J end lost 6 bases, and 20 bases lay between the germline ends. The length of the CDR3 is 13 residues. From germline, CDR1 is GTSNPN and CDR2 SVGIG (reference sequence).